This TCR beta chain was recorded in a study of CD8 T cells in ankylosing spondylitis. This CDR3 contains 14 residues. Germline CDR1 reads MGHRA; CDR2 reads YSYEKL. V lost 4 bases and J lost 3, with 10 bases in between. Making use of molecular barcodes, quantitative 5'-RACE generated TCR beta libraries. TCRdb reprocessed the 5' RACE reads via MiXCR and lists one record per CDR3 protein. Of hundreds of thousands of distinct CDR3 sequences in the sample, 25% to 30% are singletons; the top ten hold 0.89%. This clonotype was seen more than once but under ten times. Its matching antigen is unknown. Study outcomes and limitations: In peripheral blood, disease-linked CD8+ clones occurred at relatively low frequencies. Ankylosing spondylitis blood appeared to be characterized by a TCR beta motif of 7 to 9 highly homologous variants. Matched synovial fluid from ankylosing spondylitis patients was reported to be enriched for disease-linked clones.

This clonotype was obtained from a male donor with ankylosing spondylitis. The source material was blood, either unsorted or a sorted T cell fraction (not recorded which). The rearrangement links TRBV4-1 to TRBJ2-1; D remains ambiguous. CDR3 region: CASSLQNVYNEQFF. The CDR3, as DNA: TGCGCCAGCAGCCTTCAGAATGTCTACAATGAGCAGTTCTTC.